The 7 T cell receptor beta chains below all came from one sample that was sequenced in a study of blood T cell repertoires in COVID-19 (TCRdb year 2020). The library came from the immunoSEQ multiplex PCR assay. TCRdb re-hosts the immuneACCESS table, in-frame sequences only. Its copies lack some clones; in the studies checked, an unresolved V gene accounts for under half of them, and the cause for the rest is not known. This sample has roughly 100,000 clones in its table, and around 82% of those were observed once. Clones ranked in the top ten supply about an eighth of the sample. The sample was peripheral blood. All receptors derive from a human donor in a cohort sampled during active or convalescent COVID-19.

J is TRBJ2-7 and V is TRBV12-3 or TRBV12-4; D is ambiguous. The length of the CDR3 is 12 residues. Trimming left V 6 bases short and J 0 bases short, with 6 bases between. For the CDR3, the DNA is TGTGCCAGCAGGGAGTCCTCCTACGAGCAGTACTTC. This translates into CASRESSYEQYF.

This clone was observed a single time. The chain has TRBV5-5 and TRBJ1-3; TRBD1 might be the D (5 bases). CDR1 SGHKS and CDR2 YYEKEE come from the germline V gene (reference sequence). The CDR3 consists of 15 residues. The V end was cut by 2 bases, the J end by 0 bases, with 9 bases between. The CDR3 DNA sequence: TGTGCCAGCAGCTTTTCGACAGACTCTGGAAACACCATATATTTT. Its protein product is CASSFSTDSGNTIYF.

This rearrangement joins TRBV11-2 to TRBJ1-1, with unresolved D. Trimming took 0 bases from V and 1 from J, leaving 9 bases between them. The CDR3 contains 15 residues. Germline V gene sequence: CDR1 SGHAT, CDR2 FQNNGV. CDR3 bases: TGTGCCAGCAGCTTAGATCAGGAGGAGAACACTGAAGCTTTCTTT. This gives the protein CASSLDQEENTEAFF.

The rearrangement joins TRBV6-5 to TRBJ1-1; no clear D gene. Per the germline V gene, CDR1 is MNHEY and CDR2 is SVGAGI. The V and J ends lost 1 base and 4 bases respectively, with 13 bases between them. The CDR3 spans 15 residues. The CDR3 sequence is CASSYFGIRSTEAFF. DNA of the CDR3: TGTGCCAGCAGTTACTTCGGGATTCGGTCCACTGAAGCTTTCTTT.

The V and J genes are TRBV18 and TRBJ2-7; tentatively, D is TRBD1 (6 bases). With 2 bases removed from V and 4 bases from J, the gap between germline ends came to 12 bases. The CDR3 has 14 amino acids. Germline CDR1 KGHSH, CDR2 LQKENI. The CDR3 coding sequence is TGTGCCAGCTCACCATTTCGGGACACTTACGAGCAGTACTTC. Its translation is CASSPFRDTYEQYF.

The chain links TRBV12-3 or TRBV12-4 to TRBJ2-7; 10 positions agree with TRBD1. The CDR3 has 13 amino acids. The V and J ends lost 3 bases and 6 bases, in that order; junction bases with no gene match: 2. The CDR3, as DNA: TGTGCCAGCAGTTTCGACAGGGGGCGCGAGCAGTACTTC. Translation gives CASSFDRGREQYF.

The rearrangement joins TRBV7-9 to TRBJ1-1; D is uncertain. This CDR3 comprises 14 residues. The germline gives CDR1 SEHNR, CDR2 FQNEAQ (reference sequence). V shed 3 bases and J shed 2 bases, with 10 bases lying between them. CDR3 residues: CASSFAQLNTEAFF. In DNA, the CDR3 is TGTGCCAGCAGCTTCGCACAGCTTAACACTGAAGCTTTCTTT.